This TCR beta chain was recorded in a study of beta chain features in type 1 diabetes. The isolated RNA, all of it, was reverse transcribed, so expressed TCRB transcripts were what got sequenced. Sequenced by immunoSEQ multiplex PCR; TCRdb stores in-frame clones only, minus some. This sample has under 200,000 clones, with 8% to 8.5% found just once. Trimming stripped 7 bases from V and 2 bases from J, with 21 bases between. The CDR3 totals 16 residues. The germline V gene encodes CDR1 SEHNR and CDR2 FQNEAQ (reference sequence). Study-wide findings and caveats: Within each of all four CD4+ subsets, Type 1 diabetes patients had TCRB CDR3s that were moderately but significantly shorter.

On this clone: Its antigen remains unidentified.

This TCR was sampled from a woman aged 18-29 years with type 1 diabetes. The sequencing input was central memory CD4+ T cells from blood. V and J are TRBV7-9 and TRBJ2-7, with a tentative D call TRBD2 (6 bases). CDR3 bases: TGTGCCAGCATACTGGTGGGAGTAGCGGACACCTACGAGCAGTACTTC. Translation gives CASILVGVADTYEQYF.